One and the same sample provided the 24 T cell receptor beta chains below, sequenced in a study of blood T cell repertoires in COVID-19. Method: immunoSEQ multiplex PCR; TCRdb's copy keeps in-frame clones and lacks some. The sample lists about 220,000 clones, around 80% seen once, with 20% in the top ten. Sequenced input: peripheral blood. These receptors were taken from a man aged 30-40 years with active or convalescent COVID-19.

The chain is built from TRBV30 and TRBJ1-2, with D perhaps TRBD1 (5 bases). CDR1 and CDR2 (germline): GTSNPN, SVGIG (reference sequence). Trimming cost V 2 bases and J 4 bases, with 20 bases left between them. The CDR3 length is 16 residues. CDR3 residues: CAWSFYTGASSYGYTF. The CDR3 DNA is TGTGCCTGGAGTTTCTACACAGGAGCCTCCTCCTATGGCTACACCTTC. Combining the CDR3 with reference TRBV30 and TRBJ1-2 gives the whole variable domain SQTIHQWPATLVQPVGSPLSLECTVEGTSNPNLYWYRQAAGRGLQLLFYSVGIGQISSEVPQNLSASRPQDRQFILSSKKLLLSDSGFYLCAWSFYTGASSYGYTFGSGTRLTVV.

The chain uses TRBV7-9 and TRBJ2-5, with D perhaps matching TRBD1 (5 bases). The length of the CDR3 is 14 residues. Germline CDR1 and CDR2: SEHNR and FQNEAQ (reference sequence). V was trimmed by 5 bases and J by 4 bases, leaving 14 bases between them. For the CDR3, the DNA is TGTGCCAGCAGCGAGGCTCAGGGTGTAGAGACCCAGTACTTC. Translation gives CASSEAQGVETQYF.

The rearrangement uses TRBV12-3 or TRBV12-4 and TRBJ1-2; possible D gene TRBD1, 6 bases. The CDR3 runs to 13 residues. The V end was cut by 3 bases, the J end by 8 bases, with 13 bases between. The CDR3 is CASSFGGLGGYTF. CDR3 coding DNA: TGTGCCAGCAGTTTCGGGGGGCTGGGCGGCTACACCTTC.

V is TRBV10-3 and J is TRBJ2-3, with 10 bases fitting TRBD2. The junction had 8 bases not matched to a gene; V was cut back by 5 bases and J by 6 bases. CDR1 and CDR2 from the germline V gene are ENHRY and SYGVKD. The CDR3 is 15 residues long. CDR3 protein: CAISLLAGAGDTQYF. DNA for the CDR3: TGTGCCATCAGTCTCCTAGCGGGAGCGGGGGATACGCAGTATTTT.

The gene calls are TRBV5-4 and TRBJ2-5; 7 bases line up with TRBD2. CDR1 is SGHNT, CDR2 YYREEE, per germline (reference sequence). The CDR3 consists of 14 residues. With 3 bases clipped from V and 5 bases from J, the junction kept 7 bases outside the gene matches. The CDR3 region is CASSSRLARETQYF. The CDR3 nucleotides read TGTGCCAGCAGCTCGAGACTAGCCCGCGAGACCCAGTACTTC.

This clone was counted a few times. The chain carries TRBV6-6 and TRBJ2-3, with 10 bases that match TRBD2. Losses at the gene ends were 8 bases for V and 7 bases for J; bases not matched to a gene: 9. The CDR3 is 14 amino acids. Germline CDR1 and CDR2: MNHNY and SVGAGI (reference sequence). CDR3 amino acids: CASVPAGGPNTQYF. Here the CDR3 DNA reads TGTGCCAGCGTCCCAGCGGGAGGGCCGAATACGCAGTATTTT.

The chain carries TRBV13 and TRBJ1-2, with a tentative D call TRBD1 (6 bases). CDR1 PRHDT and CDR2 FYEKMQ come from the germline V gene (reference sequence). The CDR3 consists of 14 residues. V was trimmed by 5 bases and J by 5 bases, leaving 15 bases between them. CDR3: CASSKQGGGYGYTF. For the CDR3, the DNA is TGTGCCAGCAGCAAACAGGGAGGGGGGTATGGCTACACCTTC.

The chain uses TRBV5-4 and TRBJ1-2, with D perhaps TRBD1 (6 bases). The V and J ends lost 2 bases and 5 bases respectively, with 13 bases between them. There are 14 residues in the CDR3. Per germline, CDR1 SGHNT and CDR2 YYREEE (reference sequence). The CDR3 loop is CASSFSGTNYGYTF. DNA for the CDR3: TGTGCCAGCAGCTTTTCCGGGACAAATTATGGCTACACCTTC.

This rearrangement joins TRBV6-4 to TRBJ1-1; 8 nucleotides align to TRBD1. The CDR3 has 13 residues. Trimming at V came to 7 bases and at J to 4 bases, leaving 5 bases not matched to a gene. Germline-derived CDR1 and CDR2 are MRHNA and SNTAGT. CDR3 sequence: CASMGQDLTEAFF. CDR3 coding DNA: TGTGCCAGCATGGGACAGGATCTCACTGAAGCTTTCTTT.

This rearrangement joins TRBV4-1 to TRBJ1-2; D possibly corresponds to TRBD1 (5 bases). There are 10 residues in the CDR3. Germline values: CDR1 MGHRA, CDR2 YSYEKL. Trimming pared 10 bases from V and 4 bases from J, leaving 7 bases between. The CDR3 coding sequence is TGCGCCAATACAGGCTATGGCTACACCTTC. Translating it yields CANTGYGYTF.

The rearrangement uses TRBV28 and TRBJ2-7; 8 bases are shared with TRBD2. Germline V CDR1 and CDR2: MDHEN, SYDVKM. This CDR3 has 19 residues. With V trimmed by 3 bases and J by 3 bases, 19 bases remained unmatched. The DNA of the CDR3 is TGTGCCAGCAGTTTGCCGGGACTGACCCAGCGGGGGAGCATCTACGAGCAGTACTTC. It is translated as CASSLPGLTQRGSIYEQYF.

This clone was seen just once. The chain links TRBV6-5 to TRBJ1-2, with a weak D call TRBD1 (6 bases). The V gene lost 2 bases and the J gene lost 1 base, with 14 bases spanning the gap. The germline V gene has CDR1 MNHEY and CDR2 SVGAGI. The CDR3 runs 16 residues. The CDR3, as DNA: TGTGCCAGCAGTTACGGGGCAGGGGATTTTAACTATGGCTACACCTTC. Translating gives CASSYGAGDFNYGYTF.

The V gene is TRBV28, the J gene TRBJ1-5; 7 bases map to TRBD1. The CDR3 is 16 residues long. Germline CDR1 is MDHEN and CDR2 is SYDVKM. J was trimmed by 8 bases and V by 0 bases; bases with no gene match: 10. This CDR3 reads CASSLWDRTSIKPQHF. CDR3 sequence (DNA): TGTGCCAGCAGTTTATGGGACAGGACCTCAATCAAGCCCCAGCATTTT.

The chain is built from TRBV6-5 and TRBJ1-2; D gene ambiguous. The CDR3 consists of 16 residues. Trimming pared 0 bases from V and 0 bases from J, leaving 11 bases between. In germline, CDR1 is MNHEY, CDR2 SVGAGI. The CDR3 DNA follows: TGTGCCAGCAGTTACTCAACGGCAGGCTCTAACTATGGCTACACCTTC. Protein product: CASSYSTAGSNYGYTF.

This chain joins TRBV18 and TRBJ1-1, with 10 bases that match TRBD1. Germline-derived CDR1 and CDR2 are KGHSH and LQKENI. V shed 2 bases and J 4 bases; nucleotides not matched to a gene: 4. The CDR3 spans 15 residues. The CDR3 DNA follows: TGTGCCAGCTCACCAGCGACAGGGGGCACCACTGAAGCTTTCTTT. It codes for CASSPATGGTTEAFF.

The chain joins TRBV6-5 to TRBJ1-2; D perhaps matches TRBD1 (6 bases). The CDR3 length is 13 residues. Germline loops: CDR1 MNHEY, CDR2 SVGAGI. The V gene lost 3 bases and the J gene lost 7 bases, with 12 bases spanning the gap. CDR3 coding DNA: TGTGCCAGCAGTTATTGGGGGGGCGGTGGCTACACCTTC. Translation: CASSYWGGGGYTF.

This clone was observed a single time. The CDR3 reads CAWSPVYEQYF. Written as DNA, the CDR3 is TGTGCCTGGAGTCCGGTGTACGAGCAGTACTTC. This chain connects TRBV30 to TRBJ2-7; D uncertain. CDR3 length equals 11 residues. The ends were cut back, 2 bases at V and 4 bases at J, with 6 bases in the middle. Germline loops: CDR1 GTSNPN, CDR2 SVGIG (reference sequence).

The rearrangement uses TRBV6-2 or TRBV6-3 and TRBJ1-2; D possibly corresponds to TRBD1 (5 bases). The germline CDR1 and CDR2 sequences are MNHEY and SVGEGT. The CDR3 has 15 amino acids. Trimming removed 2 bases at V and 2 bases at J, with 12 bases between. In DNA, the CDR3 is TGTGCCAGCAGTTACCCGGACACCCGAAACTATGGCTACACCTTC. It yields the protein CASSYPDTRNYGYTF.

The V and J genes are TRBV29-1 and TRBJ1-5, with D perhaps matching TRBD1 (5 bases). The CDR3 extends over 14 amino acids. V was pared by 4 bases and J by 1 base, with 11 bases between. Germline CDR1 SQVTM, CDR2 ANQGSEA. CDR3 sequence: CSVGQGASNQPQHF. The CDR3 DNA is TGCAGCGTTGGACAAGGGGCAAGCAATCAGCCCCAGCATTTT.

CDR3 region: CASKTAGGPNYGYTF. The CDR3 coding sequence is TGTGCCAGTAAGACCGCAGGGGGCCCCAACTATGGCTACACCTTC. The chain has TRBV6-5 and TRBJ1-2, with 8 nucleotides matching TRBD1. CDR1 MNHEY and CDR2 SVGAGI come from the germline V gene. The V segment lost 9 bases and the J segment 2 bases; nucleotides outside the gene matches: 11. The CDR3 is 15 residues long.

The chain recombines TRBV5-1 with TRBJ1-1; 8 nucleotides match TRBD1. The CDR3 has 14 residues. CDR1 is SGHRS, CDR2 YFSETQ, per germline. Trimming took 6 bases from V and 2 from J; bases not matched to a gene: 6. In DNA, the CDR3 is TGCGCCAGCACAAGACAGGGGCCCAACACTGAAGCTTTCTTT. It specifies CASTRQGPNTEAFF.

J is TRBJ2-7 and V is TRBV7-9, with 10 bases matching TRBD1. The germline gives CDR1 SEHNR, CDR2 FQNEAQ (reference sequence). V was pared by 4 bases and J by 6 bases, with 9 bases of the junction left unmatched. This CDR3 has 15 residues. The CDR3 loop reads CASSSTGTGVLEQYF. The CDR3 DNA sequence: TGTGCCAGCAGCTCTACCGGGACAGGGGTCCTCGAGCAGTACTTC.

The rearrangement joins TRBV30 to TRBJ2-5, with 7 positions matching TRBD1. This CDR3 comprises 13 residues. From germline, CDR1 is GTSNPN and CDR2 SVGIG (reference sequence). V was clipped by 3 bases and J by 5 bases; unmatched bases: 6. In nucleotides, the CDR3 is TGTGCCTGGAGAGGGGGCCCTCCGGAGACCCAGTACTTC. Protein: CAWRGGPPETQYF. Supplemented by reference TRBV30 and TRBJ2-5, the full variable domain reads SQTIHQWPATLVQPVGSPLSLECTVEGTSNPNLYWYRQAAGRGLQLLFYSVGIGQISSEVPQNLSASRPQDRQFILSSKKLLLSDSGFYLCAWRGGPPETQYFGPGTRLLVL.

The V call is TRBV6-5, the J call TRBJ1-5; D remains ambiguous. CDR3 length equals 13 residues. V lost 7 bases and J 5 bases, leaving 12 bases between the germline ends. Germline loops: CDR1 MNHEY, CDR2 SVGAGI. This CDR3 is CASKIAADQPQHF. CDR3 DNA sequence: TGTGCCAGCAAAATAGCAGCCGATCAGCCCCAGCATTTT.